A single sample gave rise to the 2 T cell receptor beta chains below, sequenced in a study of T cell clonality in common variable immunodeficiency. Broader study findings: Common variable immunodeficiency TCR beta sequences reportedly had fewer deletions and N-nucleotide insertions.

Clones were sequenced by immunoSEQ multiplex PCR, and TCRdb holds only the in-frame ones, with some missing. Observed in the sample are around 19,000 clones, none of them singletons. The antigens for these receptors are not known. The sample consisted of peripheral blood mononuclear cells. All receptors come from a human donor with common variable immunodeficiency.

Details on this clone: The read halts 3 residues ahead of the CDR3 end, with the missing end drawn from the germline J gene. The gene calls are TRBV5-4 and TRBJ2-7; 10 nucleotides align to TRBD2. V lost 2 bases to trimming and J lost 3 bases; unmatched junction nucleotides: 5. This CDR3 is built from 15 residues. Germline V gives CDR1 SGHNT, CDR2 YYREEE (reference sequence). The chain's CDR3 is CASSLYLAGVYEQYF. CDR3 DNA (partial): TGTGCCAGCAGCTTATATCTAGCGGGGGTCTACGAG.

This clone has only a few counts. Coverage ceases 3 residues before the CDR3 finishes, and the germline J gene fills in the end. V usage is TRBV30 and J usage is TRBJ1-2; D perhaps matches TRBD1 (6 bases). CDR1 and CDR2 (germline): GTSNPN, SVGIG (reference sequence). The CDR3 consists of 12 residues. CDR3 bases read: TGTGCCTGGAGTGTACAACAGGGAGGC. Protein: CAWSVQQGG. The entire CDR3 is CAWSVQQGGYTF.